Shown below are 5 T cell receptor beta chains from a single sample sequenced in a study of blood T cell repertoires in COVID-19. The method was immunoSEQ multiplex PCR; TCRdb's version includes in-frame clones alone and lacks a portion of them. The table records under 75,000 clones, more than 65% of them present only once. The sample comprised peripheral blood. All receptors come from a woman in her 70s with acute or convalescent COVID-19.

This chain uses TRBV7-7 with TRBJ2-1; 10 bases line up with TRBD2. Germline V gene data show CDR1 as SSHAT and CDR2 as FNYEAQ (reference sequence). The CDR3 has 19 amino acids. The ends lost 0 bases at V and 0 bases at J; junction bases unmatched: 8. The CDR3 region is CASSLAPAGGLGSYNEQFF. As DNA, the CDR3 is TGTGCCAGCAGCTTAGCACCAGCGGGGGGGCTCGGCTCCTACAATGAGCAGTTCTTC.

The V gene is TRBV11-2, the J gene TRBJ1-2; 9 nucleotides align to TRBD1. Germline CDR1 is SGHAT and CDR2 is FQNNGV. The CDR3 extends over 15 amino acids. J gave up 5 bases and V 2 bases, and 6 bases lay outside the gene matches. The CDR3 loop is CASSLRPGTGYGYTF. The CDR3 DNA reads as TGTGCCAGCAGCTTACGTCCCGGGACAGGGTATGGCTACACCTTC. Full variable domain (remainder filled in from reference TRBV11-2 and TRBJ1-2): EAGVAQSPRYKIIEKRQSVAFWCNPISGHATLYWYQQILGQGPKLLIQFQNNGVVDDSQLPKDRFSAERLKGVDSTLKIQPAKLEDSAVYLCASSLRPGTGYGYTFGSGTRLTVV.

This clone came up a few times. This rearrangement joins TRBV5-1 to TRBJ1-4, with D unresolved. This CDR3 has 13 amino acids. Germline-derived CDR1 and CDR2 are SGHRS and YFSETQ. Trimming shortened V by 5 bases and J by 5 bases, and 10 bases separated the two germline ends. The CDR3: CASSSRANEKLFF. The CDR3 nucleotides are TGCGCCAGCAGTTCGAGGGCGAATGAAAAACTGTTTTTT. The entire variable domain, with the rest obtained from reference TRBV5-1 and TRBJ1-4, is as follows: KAGVTQTPRYLIKTRGQQVTLSCSPISGHRSVSWYQQTPGQGLQFLFEYFSETQRNKGNFPGRFSGRQFSNSRSEMNVSTLELGDSALYLCASSSRANEKLFFGSGTQLSVL.

This sequence joins TRBV6-5 and TRBJ2-2; possible D gene TRBD1, 6 bases. The V gene's germline CDR1 is MNHEY and CDR2 SVGAGI. The CDR3 consists of 14 residues. Trimming removed 6 bases at V and 5 bases at J, with 13 bases between. The DNA for the CDR3 is TGTGCCAGCAGCCGAGGACAGTATACCGGGGAGCTGTTTTTT. It encodes CASSRGQYTGELFF.

With regard to this clone: This specimen includes other DNA sequences encoding the same CDR3. The chain employs TRBV19 and TRBJ2-7, with TRBD2 identical over 7 bases. Germline loops: CDR1 LNHDA, CDR2 SQIVND (reference sequence). This CDR3 has 14 amino acids. Losses at the gene ends were 4 bases for V and 4 bases for J; bases not matched to a gene: 7. For the CDR3, the DNA is TGTGCCAGTAGTACCCCCGGGGGAGGGTACGAGCAGTACTTC. It translates to CASSTPGGGYEQYF.